The entry that follows covers one T cell receptor (beta chain) sequence. The data derive from a study of blood T cell repertoires in COVID-19. Whole-study context: The United States, Italy and Spain supplied acute and convalescent COVID-19 samples.

The data were produced by immunoSEQ multiplex PCR, yet TCRdb's version contains in-frame clones alone and is incomplete. Counted here are under 300,000 clones, 75% to 95% occurring once; the ten biggest clones make up 1.5% to 2%. The length of the CDR3 is 13 residues. The V gene end was trimmed by 3 bases and the J gene end by 4 bases; junction bases not matched to a gene: 3. The germline V gene encodes CDR1 SQVTM and CDR2 ANQGSEA. Each participant's cohort was designated according to participant-reported clinical history. V gene TRBV29-1 combines with J gene TRBJ2-7; 10 positions agree with TRBD2. Sequencing was done on a sample of PBMCs or T cells enriched from blood (not recorded which). The clonotype comes from a woman younger than 30 who had recovered from COVID-19. The CDR3 region has the DNA TGCAGCGTTGAGGCTAGCGGGGGTTACGAGCAGTACTTC. It is translated as CSVEASGGYEQYF.